This T cell receptor beta chain derives from a study of CD8 T cells in Susac syndrome. Per germline, CDR1 SGHTA and CDR2 FQGNSA. CDR3 length: 18 residues. The ends lost 0 bases at V and 4 bases at J; junction bases unmatched: 10. The authors reverse transcribed roughly 0.5 to 1 ug RNA with random hexamers. One entry per CDR3 protein results from TCRdb running MiXCR on the immunoSEQ multiplex PCR reads. Here the sample spans 150,000 to 200,000 distinct CDR3 sequences, 90% to 96% being singletons. This sequence originates from a human donor with multiple sclerosis. This sequence joins TRBV7-2 and TRBJ2-2; 8 bases are shared with TRBD1. The sequenced sample was CD4+ T cells from PBMCs. The CDR3 DNA reads TGTGCCAGCAGCTTAGCTCCAGGGGGCGCTGGGGTCACCGGGGAGCTGTTTTTT. Amino acids: CASSLAPGGAGVTGELFF.